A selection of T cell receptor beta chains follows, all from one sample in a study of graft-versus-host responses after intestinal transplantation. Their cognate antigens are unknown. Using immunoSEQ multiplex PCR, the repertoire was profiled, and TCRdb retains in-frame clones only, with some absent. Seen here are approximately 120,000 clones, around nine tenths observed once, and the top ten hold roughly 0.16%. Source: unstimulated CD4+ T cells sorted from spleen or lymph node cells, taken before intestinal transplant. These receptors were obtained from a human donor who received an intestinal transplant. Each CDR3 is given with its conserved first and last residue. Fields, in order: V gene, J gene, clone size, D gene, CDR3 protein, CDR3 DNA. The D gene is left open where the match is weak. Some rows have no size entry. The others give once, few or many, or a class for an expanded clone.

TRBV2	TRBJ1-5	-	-	CASSERGNQPQHF	TGTGCCAGCAGTGAACGCGGCAATCAGCCCCAGCATTTT
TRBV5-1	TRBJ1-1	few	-	CASSSGGWGNTEAFF	TGCGCCAGCAGCTCGGGAGGTTGGGGAAACACTGAAGCTTTCTTT
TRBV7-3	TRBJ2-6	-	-	CASGPGSGANVLTF	TGTGCCAGCGGGCCAGGGTCTGGGGCCAACGTCCTGACTTTC
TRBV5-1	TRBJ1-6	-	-	CASSLGGTGKSDSPLHF	TGCGCCAGCAGCTTGGGGGGAACCGGGAAGTCAGATTCACCCCTCCACTTT
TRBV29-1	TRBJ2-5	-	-	CSVEGHSEETQYF	TGCAGCGTTGAGGGCCATAGCGAAGAGACCCAGTACTTC
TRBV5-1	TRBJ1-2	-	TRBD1	CASSSGTANYGYTF	TGCGCCAGCAGCTCCGGGACAGCTAACTATGGCTACACCTTC
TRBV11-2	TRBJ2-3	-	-	CASRGRDSMGFVTDTQYF	TGTGCCAGCAGGGGACGGGACTCCATGGGATTTGTGACAGATACGCAGTATTTT
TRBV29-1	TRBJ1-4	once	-	CSVGRREANEKLFF	TGCAGCGTTGGGAGGAGGGAGGCTAATGAAAAACTGTTTTTT
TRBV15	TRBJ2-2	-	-	CATSREGQVTGELFF	TGTGCCACCAGCAGAGAAGGCCAAGTTACCGGGGAGCTGTTTTTT
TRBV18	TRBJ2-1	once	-	CASSLWRYNEQFF	TGTGCCAGCTCTTTATGGAGGTACAATGAGCAGTTCTTC
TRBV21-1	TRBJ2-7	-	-	CASSQGAQPTYEQYF	TGTGCCAGCAGTCAGGGTGCACAACCCACCTACGAGCAGTACTTC
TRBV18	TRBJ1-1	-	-	CASSPPSAPGTEAFF	TGTGCCAGCTCACCACCTTCGGCTCCGGGGACTGAAGCTTTCTTT
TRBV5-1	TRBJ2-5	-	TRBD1	CASSTSHWDRGRQETQYF	TGCGCCAGCAGCACCTCCCACTGGGACAGGGGGCGGCAAGAGACCCAGTACTTC
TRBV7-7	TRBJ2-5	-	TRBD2	CASSRGGQGQETQYF	TGTGCCAGCAGCCGCGGGGGGCAGGGACAAGAGACCCAGTACTTC
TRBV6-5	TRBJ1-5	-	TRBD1	CASGLQGVNQPQHF	TGTGCCAGCGGACTACAGGGGGTAAATCAGCCCCAGCATTTT
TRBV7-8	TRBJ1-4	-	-	CASSLERSEKLFF	TGTGCCAGCAGCTTAGAGAGAAGTGAAAAACTGTTTTTT
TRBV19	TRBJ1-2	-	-	CASSIAKKAYGYTF	TGTGCCAGTAGTATAGCAAAGAAAGCCTATGGCTACACCTTC
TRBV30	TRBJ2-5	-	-	CARWPHSSAKEETQYF	TGTGCCAGATGGCCCCACTCTAGCGCGAAGGAAGAGACCCAGTACTTC
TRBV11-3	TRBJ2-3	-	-	CASSLAAQGTDTQYF	TGTGCCAGCAGTCTCGCAGCGCAGGGGACAGATACGCAGTATTTT
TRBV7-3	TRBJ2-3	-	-	CASSLKPGATDTQYF	TGTGCCAGCAGCTTAAAGCCCGGAGCCACAGATACGCAGTATTTT
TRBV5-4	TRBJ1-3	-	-	CASSEVQGGSSGNTIYF	TGTGCCAGCAGCGAAGTACAGGGAGGGTCCTCTGGAAACACCATATATTTT
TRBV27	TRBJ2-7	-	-	CASSLGDRPDEQYF	TGTGCCAGCAGTTTAGGAGACAGGCCGGACGAGCAGTACTTC
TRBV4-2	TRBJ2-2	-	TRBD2	CASSQEASGGTGELFF	TGTGCCAGCAGCCAAGAGGCTAGCGGGGGAACCGGGGAGCTGTTTTTT
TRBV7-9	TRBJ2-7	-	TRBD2	CASSLGFSGEPYEQYF	TGTGCCAGCAGCTTAGGTTTTAGCGGGGAACCCTACGAGCAGTACTTC
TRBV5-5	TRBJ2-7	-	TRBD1	CASSLGTGRDEQYF	TGTGCCAGCAGCCTCGGGACAGGGAGGGACGAGCAGTACTTC
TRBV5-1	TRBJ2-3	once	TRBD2	CASSLGRGGLDTQYF	TGCGCCAGCAGCTTGGGTCGGGGGGGCCTAGATACGCAGTATTTT
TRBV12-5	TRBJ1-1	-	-	CASGLGGLGEAFF	TGTGCTAGTGGCCTGGGGGGGTTGGGTGAAGCTTTCTTT
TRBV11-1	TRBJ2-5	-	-	CASSLVREKETQYF	TGTGCCAGCAGCTTAGTCCGTGAAAAAGAGACCCAGTACTTC
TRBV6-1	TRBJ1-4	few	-	CASSETWGRIEKLFF	TGTGCCAGCAGTGAAACCTGGGGGCGAATTGAAAAACTGTTTTTT
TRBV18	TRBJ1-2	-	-	CASSRRTGRNYGYTF	TGTGCCAGCTCACGTAGAACAGGGCGGAACTATGGCTACACCTTC
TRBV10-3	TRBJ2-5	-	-	CAISEVSEQETQYF	TGTGCCATCAGTGAAGTGTCTGAACAAGAGACCCAGTACTTC
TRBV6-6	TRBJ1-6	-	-	CASRTDSSNSPLHF	TGTGCCAGCAGGACCGACAGTTCCAATTCACCCCTCCACTTT
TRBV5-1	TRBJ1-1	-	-	CASSLAGDWGTEAFF	TGCGCCAGCAGCTTGGCCGGGGATTGGGGCACTGAAGCTTTCTTT
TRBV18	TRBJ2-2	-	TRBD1	CASSKPRDSSNTGELFF	TGTGCCAGCTCAAAGCCTCGGGACAGCTCGAACACCGGGGAGCTGTTTTTT
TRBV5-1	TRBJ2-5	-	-	CASSLGPGSQETQYF	TGCGCCAGCAGCTTGGGGCCCGGTTCTCAAGAGACCCAGTACTTC
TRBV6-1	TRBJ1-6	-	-	CASRVNSPLHF	TGTGCCAGCAGGGTAAATTCACCCCTCCACTTT
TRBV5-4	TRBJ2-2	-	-	CASSLPGARDTGELFF	TGTGCCAGCAGTCTACCGGGAGCAAGGGACACCGGGGAGCTGTTTTTT
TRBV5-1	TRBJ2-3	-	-	CASSFRDTQYF	TGCGCCAGCAGCTTCAGAGATACGCAGTATTTT
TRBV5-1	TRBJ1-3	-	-	CASSLGTVGNTIYF	TGCGCCAGCAGCCTTGGGACCGTTGGAAACACCATATATTTT
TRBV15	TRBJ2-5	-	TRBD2	CATSVRVAGGMETQYF	TGTGCCACCAGCGTTCGGGTAGCGGGGGGTATGGAGACCCAGTACTTC
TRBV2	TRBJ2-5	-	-	CASNVRGWETQYF	TGTGCCAGCAATGTCAGGGGATGGGAGACCCAGTACTTC
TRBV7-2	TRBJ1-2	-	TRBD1	CASSSADRARGYTF	TGTGCCAGCAGCTCGGCCGACAGGGCCCGGGGCTACACCTTC
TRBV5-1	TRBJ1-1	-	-	CASSPLRTANTEAFF	TGCGCCAGCAGCCCCCTGAGGACGGCGAACACTGAAGCTTTCTTT
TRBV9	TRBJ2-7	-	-	CASSVAQGDEQYF	TGTGCCAGCAGCGTAGCTCAGGGCGACGAGCAGTACTTC
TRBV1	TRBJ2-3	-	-	CTSSLLEVRGDFTDTQYF	TGCACCAGCAGCCTTTTGGAGGTTCGGGGGGACTTCACAGATACGCAGTATTTT
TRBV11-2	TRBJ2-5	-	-	CASSLSLLLGTQYF	TGTGCCAGCAGCTTAAGTCTTTTGCTGGGGACCCAGTACTTC
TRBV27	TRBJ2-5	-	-	CASSPRRGLETQYF	TGTGCCAGCAGTCCCCGGAGGGGACTGGAGACCCAGTACTTC
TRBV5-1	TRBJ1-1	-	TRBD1	CASSRTGALGRNTEAFF	TGCGCCAGCAGCCGGACAGGGGCCCTTGGAAGGAACACTGAAGCTTTCTTT
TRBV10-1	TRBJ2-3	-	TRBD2	CASQRGFTDTQYF	TGCGCCAGCCAGCGGGGTTTCACAGATACGCAGTATTTT
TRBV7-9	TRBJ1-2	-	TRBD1	CASRSDRAEGYTF	TGTGCCAGCAGATCCGACAGGGCTGAGGGCTACACCTTC
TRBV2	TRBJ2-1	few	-	CASSGRSGVTDEQFF	TGTGCCAGCAGTGGTAGATCGGGGGTAACAGATGAGCAGTTCTTC
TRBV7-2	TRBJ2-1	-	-	CASSLTQSSSYNEQFF	TGTGCCAGCAGCTTAACACAGTCAAGCTCCTACAATGAGCAGTTCTTC
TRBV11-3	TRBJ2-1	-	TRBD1	CASSLRRYRGQGPHEQFF	TGTGCCAGCAGCTTACGTCGGTATCGGGGACAGGGGCCCCATGAGCAGTTCTTC
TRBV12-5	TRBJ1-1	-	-	CASGFMPTTGEAFF	TGTGCTAGTGGTTTTATGCCCACTACAGGGGAAGCTTTCTTT
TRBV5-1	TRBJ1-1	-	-	CASSLRVMNTEAFF	TGCGCCAGCAGCCTCAGAGTCATGAACACTGAAGCTTTCTTT
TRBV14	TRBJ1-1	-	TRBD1	CASSQRQGNTEAFF	TGTGCCAGCAGCCAACGACAGGGGAACACTGAAGCTTTCTTT
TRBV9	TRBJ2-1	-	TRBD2	CASSSRTSLGEQFF	TGTGCCAGCAGCTCCAGGACTAGCTTGGGTGAGCAGTTCTTC
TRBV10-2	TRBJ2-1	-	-	CASSRDTTYNEQFF	TGCGCCAGCAGCCGGGACACAACCTACAATGAGCAGTTCTTC
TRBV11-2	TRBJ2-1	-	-	CASSSRTTYNGQFF	TGTGCCAGCAGCTCTCGGACCACATACAATGGGCAGTTCTTC